Listed below are T cell receptor beta chains from one sample, sequenced in a study of shared clonotypes between healthy human individuals. Using immunoSEQ multiplex PCR, the repertoire was profiled, and TCRdb retains in-frame clones only, with some absent. The top ten hold 0.1% to 0.15% of the sample, which has some 2,000,000 clones, about 95% seen once. Sequencing was carried out using naive CD4+ T cells sorted from blood. These receptors were obtained from a man aged 18 to 29 in good health. CDR3s include the opening cysteine and the closing phenylalanine or tryptophan. The D gene is left open where the match is weak. Size is stated for part of the rows, as once, few or many counts, or as a class when the clone is expanded.

j_call v_call clone_size cdr3_length d_call cdr3_nt cdr3_aa
TRBJ2-5 TRBV7-2 . 17 . TGTGCCAGCAGCCGCCCCAGTTGGCGGGAAATGATCGAGACCCAGTACTTC CASSRPSWREMIETQYF
TRBJ2-7 TRBV5-1 . 15 TRBD1 TGCGCCAGCAGGGTAGGACAGGGAACTTCCTACGAGCAGTACTTC CASRVGQGTSYEQYF
TRBJ1-2 TRBV6-5 . 13 . TGTGCCAGCAGACCCATCGACAACTATGGCTACACCTTC CASRPIDNYGYTF
TRBJ1-5 TRBV10-3 . 14 . TGTGCCATCAGCGTATCCGGGACGGATCAGCCCCAGCATTTT CAISVSGTDQPQHF
TRBJ2-7 TRBV10-1 . 11 . TGCGCCAGCAGCCATGCGTACGAGCAGTACTTC CASSHAYEQYF
TRBJ2-7 TRBV28 . 16 TRBD1 TGTGCCAGCAGTCAGGCCGGACAGGGGCAAATTCGCGAGCAGTACTTC CASSQAGQGQIREQYF
TRBJ1-5 TRBV7-2 . 14 . TGTGCCAGCAGCCGGGACGCTAGCAATCAGCCCCAGCATTTT CASSRDASNQPQHF
TRBJ1-1 TRBV30 . 13 . TGTGCCTGGAATCGGCAGCCGAACACTGAAGCTTTCTTT CAWNRQPNTEAFF
TRBJ1-5 TRBV5-5 . 14 . TGTGCCAGCAGCGACGCCAGGGCCAATCAGCCCCAGCATTTT CASSDARANQPQHF
TRBJ2-2 TRBV2 . 16 TRBD2 TGTGCCAGCAGTGAAGGCCTAGCGGGAGGCACCGGGGAGCTGTTTTTT CASSEGLAGGTGELFF
TRBJ1-5 TRBV7-2 . 13 . TGTGCCAGCAGCCCTTATGGCAATCAGCCCCAGCATTTT CASSPYGNQPQHF
TRBJ2-1 TRBV6-6 . 15 TRBD1 TGTGCCAGCAGTTACGGGAGACAGGGTCACAATGAGCAGTTCTTC CASSYGRQGHNEQFF
TRBJ2-2 TRBV2 . 15 TRBD1 TGTGCCAGCAGCGGCAGGGGGCGAGGGACCGGGGAGCTGTTTTTT CASSGRGRGTGELFF
TRBJ2-2 TRBV7-8 . 15 . TGTGCCAGCAGCCCCGGACAGAGGAACACCGGGGAGCTGTTTTTT CASSPGQRNTGELFF
TRBJ1-6 TRBV5-4 . 16 . TGTGCCAGCAGCCTATGGGGGCGCTCCTATAATTCACCCCTCCACTTT CASSLWGRSYNSPLHF
TRBJ2-3 TRBV29-1 . 15 TRBD2 TGCAGCGTGGAGATGCGGGAGGCGCAGACAGATACGCAGTATTTT CSVEMREAQTDTQYF
TRBJ2-7 TRBV21-1 . 13 . TGTGCCAGCAGCAAAGACATAACCTACGAGCAGTACTTC CASSKDITYEQYF
TRBJ2-3 TRBV7-2 . 17 TRBD2 TGTGCCAGCAGCTCACCGCCTACTAGCGGGAGAAGGGATACGCAGTATTTT CASSSPPTSGRRDTQYF
TRBJ2-2 TRBV2 . 13 . TGTGCCAGCAGTGGGCAGGGGCCCGGGGAGCTGTTTTTT CASSGQGPGELFF
TRBJ2-1 TRBV5-4 . 13 . TGTGCCAGCAATCACAGGGACTACAATGAGCAGTTCTTC CASNHRDYNEQFF
TRBJ2-2 TRBV2 . 13 . TGTGCCAGCAGTGAAAGCCGCACCGGGGAGCTGTTTTTT CASSESRTGELFF
TRBJ1-4 TRBV5-8 . 12 . TGTGCCAGCAGCTATGCGGCCTTAAAACTGTTTTTT CASSYAALKLFF
TRBJ2-5 TRBV5-1 . 16 . TGCGCCAGCAGCTTGGTTCGGGGTTTGTTCCAAGAGACCCAGTACTTC CASSLVRGLFQETQYF
TRBJ1-3 TRBV9 once 16 TRBD1 TGTGCCAGCAGCATCCTACCGGGACAGGGGTTAAACACCATATATTTT CASSILPGQGLNTIYF
TRBJ1-2 TRBV5-1 . 13 . TGCGCCAGCAGCTTGAACTTGGTCTATGGCTACACCTTC CASSLNLVYGYTF
TRBJ2-7 TRBV5-6 . 15 . TGTGCCAGCAGCCGGGGCCCCCCCACAGGTTACGAGCAGTACTTC CASSRGPPTGYEQYF
TRBJ2-1 TRBV7-2 . 15 . TGTGCCAGCAGCTTACAGGGTCAGTTATTCGATGAGCAGTTCTTC CASSLQGQLFDEQFF
TRBJ2-5 TRBV2 . 14 . TGTGCCAGCAGTGAAGTAGGCCGACGGGAGACCCAGTACTTC CASSEVGRRETQYF
TRBJ2-5 TRBV15 . 15 . TGTGCCACCAGCAGAGATAATACGATAGGGGAGACCCAGTACTTC CATSRDNTIGETQYF
TRBJ1-3 TRBV4-1 . 17 . TGCGCCAGCAGCCAAGAGGCCCTTCTAGGGCATGGAAACACCATATATTTT CASSQEALLGHGNTIYF